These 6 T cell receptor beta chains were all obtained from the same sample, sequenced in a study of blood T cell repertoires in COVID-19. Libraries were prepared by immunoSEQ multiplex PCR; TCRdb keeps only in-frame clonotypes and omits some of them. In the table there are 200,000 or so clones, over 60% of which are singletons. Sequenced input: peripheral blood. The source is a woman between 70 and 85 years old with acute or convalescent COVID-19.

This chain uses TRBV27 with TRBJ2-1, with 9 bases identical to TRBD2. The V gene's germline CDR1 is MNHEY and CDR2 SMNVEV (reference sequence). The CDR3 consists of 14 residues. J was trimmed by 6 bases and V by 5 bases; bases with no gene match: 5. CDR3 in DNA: TGTGCCAGCAGTCCCAGACTAGCGGTCAATGAGCAGTTCTTC. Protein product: CASSPRLAVNEQFF.

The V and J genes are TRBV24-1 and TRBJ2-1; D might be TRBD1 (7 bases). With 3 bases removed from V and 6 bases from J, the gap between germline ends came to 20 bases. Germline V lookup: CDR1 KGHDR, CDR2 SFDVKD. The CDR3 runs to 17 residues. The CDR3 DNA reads TGTGCCACCAGTGATGCTCCCGGGAGATCAGGGGGCAATGAGCAGTTCTTC. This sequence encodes CATSDAPGRSGGNEQFF.

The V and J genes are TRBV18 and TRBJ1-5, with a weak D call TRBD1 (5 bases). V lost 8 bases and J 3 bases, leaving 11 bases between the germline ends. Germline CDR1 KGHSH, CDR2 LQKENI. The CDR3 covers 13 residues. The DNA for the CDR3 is TGTGCCAGCCAACAGGCTATCAATCAGCCCCAGCATTTT. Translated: CASQQAINQPQHF.

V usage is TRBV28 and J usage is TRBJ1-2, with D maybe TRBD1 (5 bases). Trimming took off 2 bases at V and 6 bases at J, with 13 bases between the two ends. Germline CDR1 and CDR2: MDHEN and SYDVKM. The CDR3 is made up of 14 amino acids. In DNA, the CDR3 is TGTGCCAGCAGTTTACTCCGGCGGGGCGATGGCTACACCTTC. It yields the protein CASSLLRRGDGYTF.

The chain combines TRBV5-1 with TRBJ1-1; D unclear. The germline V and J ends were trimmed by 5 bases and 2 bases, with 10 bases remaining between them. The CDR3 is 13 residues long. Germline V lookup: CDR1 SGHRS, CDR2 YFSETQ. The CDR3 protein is CASRLTENTEAFF. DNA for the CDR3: TGCGCCAGCAGACTCACAGAAAACACTGAAGCTTTCTTT.

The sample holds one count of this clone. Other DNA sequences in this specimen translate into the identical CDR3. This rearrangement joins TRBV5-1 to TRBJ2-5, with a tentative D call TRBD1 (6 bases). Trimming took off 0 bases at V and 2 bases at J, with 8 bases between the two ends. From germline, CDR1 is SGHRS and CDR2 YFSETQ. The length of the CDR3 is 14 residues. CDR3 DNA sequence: TGCGCCAGCAGCTTGGCGGGACAACAAGAGACCCAGTACTTC. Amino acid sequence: CASSLAGQQETQYF.